These T cell receptor beta chains were read from a single sample in a study of cytomegalovirus exposure and HLA in healthy donors. Produced via immunoSEQ multiplex PCR; TCRdb's table is partial and in-frame only. The sample shows under 200,000 clones, under 90% of them seen only once. Sequencing was done on a sample of PBMCs. The origin of the receptors is a man younger than 45 in good health and CMV-seronegative. The CDR3 runs from the conserved cysteine through the conserved F or W. D genes are given only for firm matches. Clone size is stated in some rows and not others, as once, few, many or a class when expanded.

v_call	j_call	clone_size	d_call	cdr3_nt	cdr3_aa
TRBV5-1	TRBJ1-1	few	.	TGCGCCAGCAGCTTCCGGGGGGAGAACACTGAAGCTTTCTTT	CASSFRGENTEAFF
TRBV5-6	TRBJ2-7	.	TRBD1	TGTGCCAGCAGCCCCGGGACAGGGCAGTGGGAGCAGTACTTC	CASSPGTGQWEQYF
TRBV6-1	TRBJ2-3	.	TRBD2	TGTGCCACCCACAATTTAGCGGGAGGCCCAGATACGCAGTATTTT	CATHNLAGGPDTQYF
TRBV6-1	TRBJ2-7	.	.	TGTGCCAGCAGTGAACAAACAGGCGAGCAGTACTTC	CASSEQTGEQYF
TRBV5-6	TRBJ2-7	few	TRBD2	TGTGCCAGCAGCTTGTCACTAGCGGGAGCCGAGCAGTACTTC	CASSLSLAGAEQYF
TRBV7-3	TRBJ2-2	.	TRBD2	TGTGCCAGCAGCGGACTAGCAGGCGGGGAGCTGTTTTTT	CASSGLAGGELFF
TRBV19	TRBJ1-6	few	.	TGTGCCAGTAGTATAGCGGCGGTCGGAGGGTTTGATTCACCCCTCCACTTT	CASSIAAVGGFDSPLHF
TRBV29-1	TRBJ2-3	.	.	TGCAGCGTTGTTGGGAGCGCCCCAAATACGCAGTATTTT	CSVVGSAPNTQYF
TRBV9	TRBJ1-1	.	.	TGTGCCAGCAGCGTAGAAGCGGACAGACTGAACACTGAAGCTTTCTTT	CASSVEADRLNTEAFF
TRBV4-3	TRBJ2-3	.	.	TGCGCCAGCAGCCAAGAAGGGCGGGTTTCGCGGGATACGCAGTATTTT	CASSQEGRVSRDTQYF
TRBV30	TRBJ1-3	.	.	TGTGCCTGGAGTGTAGTTCGGGGGAGGTCTGGAAACACCATATATTTT	CAWSVVRGRSGNTIYF
TRBV4-1	TRBJ2-1	.	.	TGCGCCAGCAGCCTGATAACGGCAGGGTGGGATGAGCAGTTCTTC	CASSLITAGWDEQFF
TRBV5-6	TRBJ1-2	.	TRBD1	TGTGCCAGCAGCTCTTCTGGGTTTACAGGGGGTAGCTATGGCTACACCTTC	CASSSSGFTGGSYGYTF
TRBV19	TRBJ1-1	.	.	TGTGCCAGTAGTAAAACGGAGAGACTGAACACTGAAGCTTTCTTT	CASSKTERLNTEAFF
TRBV25-1	TRBJ1-2	.	.	TGTGCCAGCAGTGGCCTCGAAGCTACCTATGGCTACACCTTC	CASSGLEATYGYTF
TRBV19	TRBJ1-5	.	.	TGTGCCAGTACCCCAGGTGACTATAGCAATCAGCCCCAGCATTTT	CASTPGDYSNQPQHF
TRBV28	TRBJ2-7	.	TRBD2	TGTGCCAGCAGTTTATCCCCTAGCGGGAGCTACGAGCAGTACTTC	CASSLSPSGSYEQYF
TRBV27	TRBJ2-1	.	.	TGTGCCAGCAGTCCCATGGGAGTCGACAATGAGCAGTTCTTC	CASSPMGVDNEQFF
TRBV30	TRBJ1-1	.	.	TGTGCCTGGAGCGGGACACCGAACACTGAAGCTTTCTTT	CAWSGTPNTEAFF
TRBV7-9	TRBJ2-7	.	.	TGTGCCAGCAGCTTATCCGAGAACTCCTACGAGCAGTACTTC	CASSLSENSYEQYF
TRBV6-5	TRBJ2-7	.	.	TGTGCCAGCAGTTACTCGAGGGTATCCTACGAGCAGTACTTC	CASSYSRVSYEQYF
TRBV5-6	TRBJ1-1	.	TRBD1	TGTGCCAGCAGCTTATTAGGGGTTACAGGGGTGGCTTTCTTT	CASSLLGVTGVAFF
TRBV2	TRBJ2-2	.	.	TGTGCCAGCAGAGGGGGCACCGGGGAGCTGTTTTTT	CASRGGTGELFF
TRBV7-2	TRBJ2-5	.	TRBD2	TGTGCCAGCAGCTTGCAGCGGGGGGTTCGAGAGACCCAGTACTTC	CASSLQRGVRETQYF
TRBV9	TRBJ1-4	once	TRBD1	TGTGCCAGCAGCGCCGGACAGGGTGAAAAACTGTTTTTT	CASSAGQGEKLFF
TRBV11-2	TRBJ2-1	.	TRBD2	TGTGCCAGCTTAGGAGGTAGCGGGGGGAGCGATGGCTCCTACAATGAGCAGTTCTTC	CASLGGSGGSDGSYNEQFF
TRBV27	TRBJ2-1	.	.	TGTGCCAGCAGTTCTCGTCCGTGGAGCAGCTCCTACAATGAGCAGTTCTTC	CASSSRPWSSSYNEQFF
TRBV28	TRBJ2-7	.	TRBD1	TGTGCCAGCAGTCCCCGGGACAGGGCCCCCTACGAGCAGTACTTC	CASSPRDRAPYEQYF
TRBV19	TRBJ2-2	.	TRBD2	TGTGCCAGTAGTCGGGGACTAGCGGGAGCCAACACCGGGGAGCTGTTTTTT	CASSRGLAGANTGELFF
TRBV14	TRBJ2-7	.	.	TGTGCCAGCAGCCGGCCGCTGCGGGCGGGGGCAACCTACGAGCAGTACTTC	CASSRPLRAGATYEQYF
TRBV30	TRBJ2-7	.	TRBD1	TGTGCCTGGAGTTTAGGGGGCGCGACCTACGAGCAGTACTTC	CAWSLGGATYEQYF
TRBV5-6	TRBJ2-6	.	.	TGTGCCAGCAGTCGGAGGGGAACTGGGGCCAACGTCCTGACTTTC	CASSRRGTGANVLTF
TRBV29-1	TRBJ1-2	.	TRBD1	TGCAGCGCCTTCTCTTCGACAGGGGATGGCTACACCTTC	CSAFSSTGDGYTF
TRBV5-1	TRBJ2-1	.	.	TGCGCCAGCAGCGGGGCGGACAGCTACCCCCCGAAGCAGTTCTTC	CASSGADSYPPKQFF
TRBV5-1	TRBJ1-4	.	TRBD1	TGCGCCAGCAGCCTGGGACAGTCGAATGAAAAACTGTTTTTT	CASSLGQSNEKLFF
TRBV27	TRBJ1-2	.	TRBD1	TGTGCCAGCAGTCTCCCCCTCGGACAGGGGGCCTTTGGGGGCTACACCTTC	CASSLPLGQGAFGGYTF
TRBV10-3	TRBJ1-1	.	TRBD1	TGTGCCATCAGTGATATGGGACAGGGCAACACTGAAGCTTTCTTT	CAISDMGQGNTEAFF
TRBV5-6	TRBJ2-7	.	.	TGTGCCAGCAGCTTTGGGGCATTTTACGAGCAGTACTTC	CASSFGAFYEQYF
TRBV9	TRBJ1-4	.	TRBD1	TGTGCCAGCAGCGGAACAGGGGGCGGCGGTGAAAAACTGTTTTTT	CASSGTGGGGEKLFF
TRBV6-1	TRBJ2-4	.	TRBD1	TGTGCCAGCCTTGACAGGGATAAAAACATTCAGTACTTC	CASLDRDKNIQYF
TRBV7-8	TRBJ1-2	.	.	TGTGCCAGCAGCTTAGGGGGCCCACGAGTCGGTGGCTACACCTTC	CASSLGGPRVGGYTF
TRBV18	TRBJ1-2	.	TRBD1	TGTGCCAGCGCTTCCTTCTTGGACAGGGGGCCCCCTAGATCCTTC	CASASFLDRGPPRSF
TRBV6-1	TRBJ2-3	.	.	TGTGCCAGCAGTGTTAAAGGGGGTTTTAGCACAGATACGCAGTATTTT	CASSVKGGFSTDTQYF
TRBV12-5	TRBJ2-1	many	.	TGTGCTAGTGGTTTCCCTCTACTAGCCCACAATGAGCAGTTCTTC	CASGFPLLAHNEQFF
TRBV28	TRBJ2-7	once	.	TGTGCCAGCAGTTCCGGTTTATTAGTCGGCGGCTACGAGCAGTACTTC	CASSSGLLVGGYEQYF
TRBV7-3	TRBJ2-5	once	.	TGTGCCAGCAGGTTAATCCCGTCCCTTCGGGGGAAAGAGACCCAGTACTTC	CASRLIPSLRGKETQYF
TRBV12-5	TRBJ2-1	.	TRBD1	TGTGCTAGTGGGCCGGGACAGGGGATCAATGAGCAGTTCTTC	CASGPGQGINEQFF
TRBV11-3	TRBJ2-1	.	TRBD1	TGTGCCAGCAGCCGGGAAGGGACAGGGTACGATGAGCAGTTCTTC	CASSREGTGYDEQFF
TRBV6-4	TRBJ2-1	.	.	TGTGCCAGCAGTCAGGCCCTGACAGGCAAGGAGCAGTTCTTC	CASSQALTGKEQFF
TRBV28	TRBJ1-2	.	TRBD1	TGTGCCAGCAGTTTGGGACAGGGATTTAACTATGGCTACACCTTC	CASSLGQGFNYGYTF
TRBV6-5	TRBJ1-3	.	TRBD1	TGTGCCAGCAGAAGACAGGGGGCATGGGGAAACACCATATATTTT	CASRRQGAWGNTIYF
TRBV29-1	TRBJ1-1	.	.	TGCAGCGTTGTGGGAGGGAACACTGAAGCTTTCTTT	CSVVGGNTEAFF
TRBV30	TRBJ1-1	.	.	TGTGCCTGGAGCAGGGCGAACCAAGCTTTCTTT	CAWSRANQAFF
TRBV7-9	TRBJ2-7	.	TRBD2	TGTGCCAGCAGCTTAGCGGGGGGGAACCCTACCTACGAGCAGTACTTC	CASSLAGGNPTYEQYF
TRBV4-3	TRBJ1-1	.	.	TGCGCCAGCAGCCAAGCCCCCCGGGGGAACACTGAAGCTTTCTTT	CASSQAPRGNTEAFF
TRBV28	TRBJ2-5	few	.	TGTGCCATCGGGTCCGGATCTGGGACCCAGTACTTC	CAIGSGSGTQYF
TRBV4-3	TRBJ1-1	.	.	TGCGCCAGCAGCCAAGACCCTAGGGGTACGAACACTGAAGCTTTCTTT	CASSQDPRGTNTEAFF
TRBV5-1	TRBJ1-1	.	TRBD1	TGCGCCAGCAGCACCGGGGACAGGGGTTACCACACTGAAGCTTTCTTT	CASSTGDRGYHTEAFF
TRBV6-5	TRBJ1-1	.	TRBD1	TGTGCCAGCACCCGACAGGGGGCTCCACGTGAAGCTTTCTTT	CASTRQGAPREAFF